The 13 T cell receptor beta chains presented below share a single source sample, sequenced in a study of beta chain features in type 1 diabetes. Study outcomes and limitations: The study found moderately but significantly shorter TCRB CDR3s in all four CD4+ subsets of Type 1 diabetes patients.

For these receptors, no antigen is known. The isolated RNA, all of it, was reverse transcribed, so expressed TCRB transcripts were what got sequenced. Clones were sequenced by immunoSEQ multiplex PCR, and TCRdb holds only the in-frame ones, with some missing. The repertoire holds some 640,000 clones, with over 12% as singletons. The sequencing sample was made of naive CD4+ T cells from blood. Every receptor here comes from a man between 18 and 35 years old with type 1 diabetes.

This clone was counted between two and nine times. The V call is TRBV29-1, the J call TRBJ1-2, with D perhaps TRBD1 (6 bases). Trimming took 5 bases from V and 4 from J, leaving 17 bases between them. CDR1 and CDR2 from the germline V gene are SQVTM and ANQGSEA. This CDR3 region has 14 residues. CDR3 DNA: TGCAGCGTTTATGGTATAGGACAGCCCTATGGCTACACCTTC. It is translated as CSVYGIGQPYGYTF.

V gene TRBV29-1 combines with J gene TRBJ2-1; 9 nucleotides match TRBD1. Trimming took 6 bases from V and 5 from J; bases not matched to a gene: 5. In germline, CDR1 is SQVTM, CDR2 ANQGSEA. This CDR3 comprises 13 residues. CDR3 sequence: CSVEQGANNEQFF. The CDR3 DNA sequence: TGCAGCGTGGAACAGGGGGCGAACAATGAGCAGTTCTTC.

CDR3: CASSQTGGAETQYF. CDR3 coding DNA: TGCGCCAGCAGCCAGACAGGGGGCGCGGAGACCCAGTACTTC. The rearrangement uses TRBV4-1 and TRBJ2-5, with 10 bases fitting TRBD1. There are 14 residues in the CDR3. Germline CDR1 and CDR2: MGHRA and YSYEKL. V gave up 3 bases and J gave up 5 bases; unmatched junction bases: 3.

This clone was observed a handful of times. V is TRBV7-2 and J is TRBJ2-1, with D perhaps matching TRBD1 or TRBD2 (6 bases each). Trimming removed 0 bases at V and 0 bases at J, with 9 bases between. This CDR3 spans 16 amino acids. Germline V lookup: CDR1 SGHTA, CDR2 FQGNSA. CDR3 DNA: TGTGCCAGCAGCTTAGCGGGGGGCGGCTCCTACAATGAGCAGTTCTTC. The encoded protein is CASSLAGGGSYNEQFF.

This clone was observed a few times. The chain carries TRBV30 and TRBJ2-3, with 9 bases lining up with TRBD1. This CDR3 is 13 amino acids long. Germline trimming cut 3 bases from V and 6 bases from J; bases unmatched to any gene: 4. CDR1 is GTSNPN and CDR2 is SVGIG in the germline V gene (reference sequence). The CDR3 nucleotides are TGTGCCTGGAGACAGGGGGCTGAGGATACGCAGTATTTT. It encodes CAWRQGAEDTQYF. Together with reference TRBV30 and TRBJ2-3, the CDR3 gives the full variable domain: SQTIHQWPATLVQPVGSPLSLECTVEGTSNPNLYWYRQAAGRGLQLLFYSVGIGQISSEVPQNLSASRPQDRQFILSSKKLLLSDSGFYLCAWRQGAEDTQYFGPGTRLTVL.

The gene calls are TRBV2 and TRBJ2-1, with TRBD1 matching over 9 bases. Germline CDR1 and CDR2: SNHLY and FYNNEI. CDR3 size: 15 residues. V trimming: 7 bases; J trimming: 2 bases; junction bases outside the gene matches: 6. In nucleotides, the CDR3 is TGTGCCAGCATCACCCGGGACAGGGCCTACAATGAGCAGTTCTTC. It codes for CASITRDRAYNEQFF.

This chain connects TRBV5-4 to TRBJ2-3; 10 nucleotides match TRBD1. Germline CDR1 and CDR2: SGHNT and YYREEE (reference sequence). This CDR3 comprises 16 residues. Germline trimming cut 5 bases from V and 4 bases from J; bases unmatched to any gene: 10. In DNA form, the CDR3 reads TGTGCCAGCAGTCTTAAAGGGACAGGGGAAGCAGATACGCAGTATTTT. This gives the protein CASSLKGTGEADTQYF.

The chain carries TRBV30 and TRBJ1-5; the D gene is possibly TRBD1 (5 bases). V was pared by 1 base and J by 0 bases, with 16 bases between. The CDR3 runs 17 residues. Germline CDR1 reads GTSNPN; CDR2 reads SVGIG (reference sequence). In DNA form, the CDR3 reads TGTGCCTGGAGTGCTCGGAGTGGGGCGCTTAGCAATCAGCCCCAGCATTTT. Translation gives CAWSARSGALSNQPQHF.

Only a few counts were recorded for this clone. The chain is built from TRBV30 and TRBJ2-5, with D possibly being TRBD1 or TRBD2 (6 bases each). CDR1 is GTSNPN and CDR2 is SVGIG in the germline V gene (reference sequence). The V end lost 3 bases, the J end lost 5 bases, and 22 bases lay between the germline ends. The CDR3 is made up of 16 amino acids. The CDR3 coding sequence is TGTGCCTGGAGAGGGGGACTGGCAGGGACCTACGAGACCCAGTACTTC. This gives the protein CAWRGGLAGTYETQYF.

This clone was counted only a few times. DNA for the CDR3: TGCGCCAGCAGCCAAGCCCAGACAGGCAGGGAGACCCAGTACTTC. Amino acids: CASSQAQTGRETQYF. The chain employs TRBV4-3 and TRBJ2-5, with D tentatively TRBD1 (6 bases). Germline loops: CDR1 LGHNA, CDR2 YSLEER. The V end lost 1 base, the J end lost 5 bases, and 14 bases lay between the germline ends. This CDR3 is built from 15 residues.

This clone was seen a few times. The rearrangement joins TRBV29-1 to TRBJ2-7; 8 bases agree with TRBD1. From germline, CDR1 is SQVTM and CDR2 ANQGSEA. The trim removed 6 bases at V and 4 bases at J, leaving 11 bases unmatched. This CDR3 is 14 amino acids long. The CDR3 reads CSVGYRGIKYEQYF. The CDR3 DNA follows: TGCAGCGTGGGGTACAGGGGGATCAAATACGAGCAGTACTTC.

To note about this clone: Other DNA sequences within the sample encode an identical CDR3. The chain carries TRBV5-1 and TRBJ2-2; a weak D match, TRBD1 (6 bases). The germline V gene has CDR1 SGHRS and CDR2 YFSETQ. V lost 3 bases and J 2 bases, leaving 8 bases between the germline ends. The CDR3 has 14 residues. The CDR3 loop reads CASSSGTNTGELFF. As DNA, the CDR3 is TGCGCCAGCAGCTCCGGGACAAACACCGGGGAGCTGTTTTTT.

The chain uses TRBV9 and TRBJ1-3, with D uncertain. Germline CDR1 reads SGDLS; CDR2 reads YYNGEE. Trimming shortened V by 0 bases and J by 4 bases, and 8 bases separated the two germline ends. The CDR3 runs to 14 residues. The CDR3 nucleotides read TGTGCCAGCAGCGTAGAAACGGGGGGAAACACCATATATTTT. Amino acid sequence: CASSVETGGNTIYF.